This TCR beta chain was identified in a study of T cell responses to AZD1222 COVID-19 vaccine (dated by TCRdb to about 2021). With respect to the entire study: TCR sequencing covered more than 230 trial participants: 207 given two doses of AZD1222 and around 26 given two doses of MenACWY control vaccine. Trial participants were enrolled by age into 18-55, 56-69 and 70-plus year subgroups, with roughly 160, 29 and 62 TCR-sequenced participants respectively. Here is what the overall study found, with its caveats: Because no samples from the day 14 peak response were available, repertoires could be characterized only after the peak T cell response. Most participants were white British and females outnumbered males, and the authors suggested that clonal diversity may have been underestimated. After two AZD1222 doses, both the breadth and the depth of spike-specific TCRs were significantly higher than at day 0 and than in MenACWY recipients. Conclusions about previously exposed vaccinees are limited because only six or seven AZD1222 recipients were SARS-CoV-2 seropositive at baseline. The 56-69-year group was small, and its depth increase did not reach significance, likely because of low power. CD4 TCRs associated with the vaccine covered the entire spike protein, and the dominant responses were in regions 160-218 and 743-854. Nearly half of unique spike-specific TCRs reportedly recognized epitopes outside regions mutated in the B.1.351 and B.1.1.7 variants.

To note about this clone: It lacks a known antigen. Qualities for individual bases were not recorded, and no much larger clone is one base off.

V is cut by 8 bases and J by 1 base, and the space between the germline ends is 11 bases. For CDR1 and CDR2, the germline V gene lists MNHEY and SVGAGI. Measured from the cysteine to the phenylalanine, the CDR3 is 13 residues long. The kept DNA is CDR3 alone, 39 bases in frame from the first base. The CDR3 regions of human TCRbeta chains were analyzed by immunosequencing. The authors' pipeline ran thus. TCRs in the repertoires were compared against a reference library of SARS-CoV-2-specific TCRs that had been generated with the MIRA antigen-specificity platform. Breadth was defined as the fraction of unique TCRs that were SARS-CoV-2-associated. Depth was defined as the fraction of total T cells that were SARS-CoV-2-associated. Using the MIRA data, each spike-specific TCR was mapped to the spike region that the TCR reacts to and placed in a CD4 or CD8 class. Log10-transformed breadth and depth values were compared by one-way ANOVA with Sidak's multiple comparisons tests. TCRdb obtained this table from immuneACCESS and retained in-frame rearrangements with V and J assigned. These tables miss some clones; where compared with another copy, unresolved V genes account for less than half of the shortfall, and the remainder is unexplained. V, J and clone size are taken as reported in that table, and D and trimming were inferred from the DNA itself. The sample table records 130,000 to 150,000 clones; 85% to 95% of these occur just once. Of the sample, 9.5% to 15% is held by the ten largest clones.

The sample's time point, from its label and the paper: sample from adult after SARS-CoV-2 infection, after symptom onset. Two convalescent COVID-19 patients, sampled after symptom onset from adults with prior SARS-CoV-2 infection, were also TCR-sequenced for comparison. This clonotype originated in an adult who had recovered from COVID-19. The sequencing here drew on peripheral blood, taken after recovery from COVID-19. The chain is made from TRBV6-5 and TRBJ1-1; no confident D gene assignment can be made. The DNA is as follows: TGTGCCAGCTCAAACCAGCCGAACACTGAAGCTTTCTTT. This translates into CASSNQPNTEAFF.